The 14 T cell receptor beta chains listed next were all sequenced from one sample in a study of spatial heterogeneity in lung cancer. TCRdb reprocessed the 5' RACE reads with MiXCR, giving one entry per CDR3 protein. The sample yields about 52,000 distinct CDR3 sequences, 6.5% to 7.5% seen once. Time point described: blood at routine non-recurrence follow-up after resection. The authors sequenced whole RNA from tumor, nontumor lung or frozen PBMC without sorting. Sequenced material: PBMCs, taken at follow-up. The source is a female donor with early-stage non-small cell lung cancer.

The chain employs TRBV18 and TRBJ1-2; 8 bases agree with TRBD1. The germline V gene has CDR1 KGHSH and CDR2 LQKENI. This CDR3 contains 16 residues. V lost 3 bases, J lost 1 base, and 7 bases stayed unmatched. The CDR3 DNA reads TGTGCCAGCTCACCGCCGACAGGGGACTTTAACTATGGCTACACCTTC. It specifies CASSPPTGDFNYGYTF.

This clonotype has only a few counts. Written as DNA, the CDR3 is TGTGCCATCAGTGAGTCGGCCTACGAGCAGTACTTC. It translates to CAISESAYEQYF. This chain connects TRBV10-3 to TRBJ2-7; D not resolved. V lost 0 bases and J lost 2, with 2 bases in between. The length of the CDR3 is 12 residues. Germline-derived CDR1 and CDR2 are ENHRY and SYGVKD.

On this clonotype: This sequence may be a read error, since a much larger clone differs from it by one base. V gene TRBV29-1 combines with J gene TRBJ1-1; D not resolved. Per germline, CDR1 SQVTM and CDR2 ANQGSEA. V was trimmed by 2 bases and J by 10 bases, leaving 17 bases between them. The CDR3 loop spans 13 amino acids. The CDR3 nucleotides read TGCAGCGTTGAATATAATAGGAGATTGGCAGCTTTCTTT. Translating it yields CSVEYNRRLAAFF.

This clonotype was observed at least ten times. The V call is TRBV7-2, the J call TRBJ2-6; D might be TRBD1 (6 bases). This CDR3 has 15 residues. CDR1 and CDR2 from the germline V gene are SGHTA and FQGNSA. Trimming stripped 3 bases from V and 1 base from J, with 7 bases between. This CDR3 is CASSLRGSGANVLTF. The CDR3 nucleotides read TGTGCCAGCAGCTTGAGGGGGTCTGGGGCCAACGTCCTGACTTTC.

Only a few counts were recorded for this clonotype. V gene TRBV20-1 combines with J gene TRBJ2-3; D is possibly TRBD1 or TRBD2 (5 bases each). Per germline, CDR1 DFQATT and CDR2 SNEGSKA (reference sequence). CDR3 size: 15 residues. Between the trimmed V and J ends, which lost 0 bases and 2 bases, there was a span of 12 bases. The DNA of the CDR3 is TGCAGTGCTAGAGATCAAAGGGGACCCACAGATACGCAGTATTTT. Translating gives CSARDQRGPTDTQYF.

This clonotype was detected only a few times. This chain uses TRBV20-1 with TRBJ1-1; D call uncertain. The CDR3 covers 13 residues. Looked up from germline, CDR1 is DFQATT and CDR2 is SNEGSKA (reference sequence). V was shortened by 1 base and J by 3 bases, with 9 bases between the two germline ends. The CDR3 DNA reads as TGCAGTGCTAGAGTCAGCCAGCACACTGAAGCTTTCTTT. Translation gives CSARVSQHTEAFF.

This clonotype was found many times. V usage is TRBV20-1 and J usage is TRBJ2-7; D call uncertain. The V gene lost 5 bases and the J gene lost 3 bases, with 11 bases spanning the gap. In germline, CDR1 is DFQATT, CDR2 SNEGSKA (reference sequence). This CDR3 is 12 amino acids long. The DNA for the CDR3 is TGCAGTGCTCGTCAACCCAACTACGAGCAGTACTTC. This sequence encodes CSARQPNYEQYF.

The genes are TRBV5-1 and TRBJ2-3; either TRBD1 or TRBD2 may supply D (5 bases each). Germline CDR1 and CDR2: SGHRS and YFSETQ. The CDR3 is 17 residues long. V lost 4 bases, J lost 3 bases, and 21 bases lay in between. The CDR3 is CASSPGLGDLRTDTQYF. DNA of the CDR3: TGCGCCAGCAGCCCCGGGCTGGGGGACCTAAGGACAGATACGCAGTATTTT.

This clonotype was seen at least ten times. CDR3 coding DNA: TGTGCCAGCAGCTTTGGAGGGATTGTGGGCTACACCTTC. Translating gives CASSFGGIVGYTF. This chain links TRBV5-8 with TRBJ1-2, with unresolved D. Trimming left V 2 bases short and J 8 bases short, with 13 bases between. The CDR3 totals 13 residues. The germline gives CDR1 SGHTS, CDR2 YDEGEE.

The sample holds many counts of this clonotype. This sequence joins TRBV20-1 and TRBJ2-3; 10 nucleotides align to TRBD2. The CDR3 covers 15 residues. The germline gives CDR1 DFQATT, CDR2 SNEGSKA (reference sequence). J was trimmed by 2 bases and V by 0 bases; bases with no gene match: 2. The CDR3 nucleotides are TGCAGTGCTAGAGAAGCGGGGGGGTTCACAGATACGCAGTATTTT. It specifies CSAREAGGFTDTQYF.

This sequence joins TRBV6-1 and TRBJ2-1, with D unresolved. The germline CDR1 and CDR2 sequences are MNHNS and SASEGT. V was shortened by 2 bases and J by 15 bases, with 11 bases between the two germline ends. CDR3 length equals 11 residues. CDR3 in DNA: TGTGCCAGCAGTGAATGGGGAAAGGGGTTCTTC. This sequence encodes CASSEWGKGFF.

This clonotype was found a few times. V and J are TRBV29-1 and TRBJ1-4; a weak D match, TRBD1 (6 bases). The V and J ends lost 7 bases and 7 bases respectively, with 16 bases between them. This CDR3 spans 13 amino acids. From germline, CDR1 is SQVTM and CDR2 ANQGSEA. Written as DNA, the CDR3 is TGCAGCGCCCGGGGAGGGGGAGGTGAAAAACTGTTTTTT. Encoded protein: CSARGGGGEKLFF. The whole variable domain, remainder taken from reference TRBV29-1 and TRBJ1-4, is SAVISQKPSRDICQRGTSLTIQCQVDSQVTMMFWYRQQPGQSLTLIATANQGSEATYESGFVIDKFPISRPNLTFSTLTVSNMSPEDSSIYLCSARGGGGEKLFFGSGTQLSVL.

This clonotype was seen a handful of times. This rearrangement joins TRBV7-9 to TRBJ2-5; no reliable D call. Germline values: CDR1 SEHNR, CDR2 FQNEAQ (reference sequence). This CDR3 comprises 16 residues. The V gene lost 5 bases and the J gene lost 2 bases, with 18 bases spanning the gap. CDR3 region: CASSPPFGDGQETQYF. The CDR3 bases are TGTGCCAGCAGCCCCCCCTTTGGGGATGGTCAAGAGACCCAGTACTTC.

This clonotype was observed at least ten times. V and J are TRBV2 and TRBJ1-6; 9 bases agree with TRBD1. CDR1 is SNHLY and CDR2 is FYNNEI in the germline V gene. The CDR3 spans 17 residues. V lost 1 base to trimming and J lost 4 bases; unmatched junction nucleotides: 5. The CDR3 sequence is CASSEVIGQGYNSPLHF. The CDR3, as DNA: TGTGCCAGCAGTGAAGTTATAGGACAGGGGTATAATTCACCCCTCCACTTT. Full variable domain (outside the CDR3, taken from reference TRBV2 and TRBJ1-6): EPEVTQTPSHQVTQMGQEVILRCVPISNHLYFYWYRQILGQKVEFLVSFYNNEISEKSEIFDDQFSVERPDGSNFTLKIRSTKLEDSAMYFCASSEVIGQGYNSPLHFGNGTRLTVT.